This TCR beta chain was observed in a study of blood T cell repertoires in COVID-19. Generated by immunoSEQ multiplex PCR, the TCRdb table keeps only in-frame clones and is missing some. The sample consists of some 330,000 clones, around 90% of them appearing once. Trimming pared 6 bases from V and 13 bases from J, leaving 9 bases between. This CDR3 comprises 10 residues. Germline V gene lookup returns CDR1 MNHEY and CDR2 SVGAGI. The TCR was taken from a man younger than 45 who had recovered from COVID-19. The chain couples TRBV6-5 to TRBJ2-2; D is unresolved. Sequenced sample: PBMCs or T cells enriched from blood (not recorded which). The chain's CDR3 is CASRSTWLFF. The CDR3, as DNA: TGTGCCAGCAGGAGTACGTGGCTGTTTTTT.